The 15 T cell receptor beta chains below all came from one sample that was sequenced in a study of T-cell reconstitution after alpha-beta-depleted transplantation in children. Unique molecular identifiers were built into the TCRbeta library. TCRdb recomputed calls from the PCR reads with MiXCR, one row per CDR3 protein. This table has roughly 670,000 distinct CDR3 sequences, approximately 14% appearing once. The sample consisted of PBMCs, taken before TCRalphabeta/CD19-depleted stem cell transplant. These receptors were taken from a girl aged 2-10 years with congenital amegakaryocytic thrombocytopenia, due to receive a stem cell transplant.

The CDR3 protein is CSARTPWGTTNTGELFF. DNA of the CDR3: TGCAGTGCTAGAACCCCGTGGGGAACTACCAACACCGGGGAGCTGTTTTTT. This sequence joins TRBV20-1 and TRBJ2-2; D unclear. The CDR3 covers 17 residues. Trimming shortened V by 2 bases and J by 2 bases, and 18 bases separated the two germline ends. The V gene's germline CDR1 is DFQATT and CDR2 SNEGSKA (reference sequence).

The chain uses TRBV21-1 and TRBJ2-2. TRBV21-1 is listed as a pseudogene. The CDR3 covers 15 residues. The chain's CDR3 is CASSKLGDQFGELFF. In DNA, the CDR3 is TGTGCCAGCAGCAAACTCGGGGATCAGTTCGGGGAGCTGTTTTTT.

In this sample, this clonotype turned up a few times. The rearrangement links TRBV9 to TRBJ2-5; perhaps TRBD2 as D (6 bases). CDR1 SGDLS and CDR2 YYNGEE come from the germline V gene. The CDR3 loop spans 16 amino acids. Trimming stripped 4 bases from V and 0 bases from J, with 16 bases between. The chain's CDR3 is CASSPPLSGYQETQYF. The CDR3 DNA sequence: TGTGCCAGCAGCCCCCCTCTTAGCGGCTACCAAGAGACCCAGTACTTC.

This clonotype has ten or more counts. The chain links TRBV7-6 to TRBJ2-2; no firm D call. Germline V CDR1 and CDR2: SGHVS, FNYEAQ. V shed 3 bases and J shed 4 bases, with 15 bases lying between them. There are 16 residues in the CDR3. The DNA of the CDR3 is TGTGCCAGCAGCTTTAAGCGCAGGTTTTGCACCGGGGAGCTGTTTTTT. It codes for CASSFKRRFCTGELFF.

The chain has TRBV7-2 and TRBJ1-1; D unclear. The CDR3 is 14 residues long. Germline CDR1 reads SGHTA; CDR2 reads FQGNSA. V lost 1 base, J lost 3 bases, and 9 bases lay in between. The CDR3 spells CASSLVGSDTEAFF. CDR3 DNA sequence: TGTGCCAGCAGCTTAGTAGGGTCGGACACTGAAGCTTTCTTT.

This sequence joins TRBV7-2 and TRBJ2-5, with unresolved D. The CDR3 totals 14 residues. Between the trimmed V and J ends, which lost 2 bases and 7 bases, there was a span of 14 bases. The germline CDR1 and CDR2 sequences are SGHTA and FQGNSA. For the CDR3, the DNA is TGTGCCAGCAGCTTAAAACAGACTCCCGGGACCCAGTACTTC. The encoded protein is CASSLKQTPGTQYF. Drawing the rest from reference TRBV7-2 and TRBJ2-5, the complete variable domain is GAGVSQSPSNKVTEKGKDVELRCDPISGHTALYWYRQSLGQGLEFLIYFQGNSAPDKSGLPSDRFSAERTGGSVSTLTIQRTQQEDSAVYLCASSLKQTPGTQYFGPGTRLLVL.

The J gene is TRBJ2-7, the V gene TRBV10-3, with D possibly TRBD1 on 6 matching bases. CDR1 is ENHRY, CDR2 SYGVKD, per germline. V dropped 6 bases and J dropped 3 bases, with 15 bases sitting between them. The CDR3 runs 14 residues. The CDR3 sequence is CAISQGQPFYEQYF. CDR3 sequence (DNA): TGTGCCATCAGCCAAGGACAGCCCTTCTACGAGCAGTACTTC.

In this sample, this clonotype turned up many times. The V call is TRBV12-5, the J call TRBJ2-7; 13 bases agree with TRBD2. The V segment lost 1 base and the J segment 3 bases; nucleotides outside the gene matches: 0. Germline CDR1 and CDR2: LGHNT and FRNRAP. The CDR3 has 15 amino acids. In DNA form, the CDR3 reads TGTGCTAGTGGTTTGGGGACTAGCGGGAGCTACGAGCAGTACTTC. Amino acid sequence: CASGLGTSGSYEQYF.

At least ten counts were recorded for this clonotype. This chain uses TRBV5-1 with TRBJ1-1, with 8 bases fitting TRBD1. V lost 6 bases, J lost 2 bases, and 9 bases stayed unmatched. The CDR3 is 15 amino acids. Germline V gives CDR1 SGHRS, CDR2 YFSETQ. As DNA, the CDR3 is TGCGCCAGCACCCCCCAGGGGGCCCGAAACACTGAAGCTTTCTTT. It specifies CASTPQGARNTEAFF. Variable domain in full (rest from reference TRBV5-1 and TRBJ1-1): KAGVTQTPRYLIKTRGQQVTLSCSPISGHRSVSWYQQTPGQGLQFLFEYFSETQRNKGNFPGRFSGRQFSNSRSEMNVSTLELGDSALYLCASTPQGARNTEAFFGQGTRLTVV.

The gene calls are TRBV4-1 and TRBJ1-1; D possibly corresponds to TRBD1 (5 bases). Germline V gene lookup returns CDR1 MGHRA and CDR2 YSYEKL. V was clipped by 4 bases and J by 0 bases, with 21 bases between them. The CDR3 is made up of 18 amino acids. CDR3 in DNA: TGCGCCAGCAGCCGCGGGGACTCCTCCAAAGGGATGAACACTGAAGCTTTCTTT. Translating it yields CASSRGDSSKGMNTEAFF.

This clonotype has more than one count but fewer than ten. The chain combines TRBV15 with TRBJ2-1; unclear D gene. Germline loops: CDR1 LNHNV, CDR2 YYDKDF (reference sequence). This CDR3 region has 13 residues. The V end lost 0 bases, the J end lost 9 bases, and 9 bases lay between the germline ends. The CDR3 sequence: CATSRDIGGEQFF. As DNA, the CDR3 is TGTGCCACCAGCAGAGATATAGGTGGTGAGCAGTTCTTC. The complete variable domain, with remaining parts taken from reference TRBV15 and TRBJ2-1, reads DAMVIQNPRYQVTQFGKPVTLSCSQTLNHNVMYWYQQKSSQAPKLLFHYYDKDFNNEADTPDNFQSRRPNTSFCFLDIRSPGLGDTAMYLCATSRDIGGEQFFGPGTRLTVL.

This clonotype was counted many times. This sequence joins TRBV20-1 and TRBJ2-1; either TRBD1 or TRBD2 may supply D (5 bases each). Between the trimmed V and J ends, which lost 1 base and 5 bases, there was a span of 9 bases. The CDR3 covers 13 residues. Germline lookup yields CDR1 DFQATT and CDR2 SNEGSKA (reference sequence). CDR3 sequence reads: CSARVGEDNEQFF. The CDR3 nucleotides read TGCAGTGCTAGAGTGGGGGAAGACAATGAGCAGTTCTTC.

Concerning this clonotype itself: Germline is not matched at one junction end, which may reflect a read error. V gene TRBV7-2 combines with J gene TRBJ2-1, with TRBD1 as a possible D gene (6 bases). Germline CDR1 is SGHTA and CDR2 is FQGNSA. This CDR3 contains 13 residues. This chain's CDR3 is CASSPQGYNGQFF. The DNA for the CDR3 is TGTGCCAGCAGCCCACAGGGCTACAATGGGCAGTTCTTC.

This clonotype came up a few times. The gene calls are TRBV20-1 and TRBJ2-3, with 7 bases matching TRBD2. V dropped 3 bases and J dropped 2; count of bases not matched to a gene: 5. The germline CDR1 and CDR2 sequences are DFQATT and SNEGSKA (reference sequence). The length of the CDR3 is 14 residues. The CDR3 is CSARPAGLTDTQYF. The CDR3 DNA is TGCAGTGCTAGGCCAGCGGGGCTCACAGATACGCAGTATTTT.

J is TRBJ2-4 and V is TRBV2; no clear D. The CDR3 is made up of 15 amino acids. Germline values: CDR1 SNHLY, CDR2 FYNNEI. Between the trimmed V and J ends, which lost 4 bases and 6 bases, there was a span of 16 bases. The CDR3 sequence: CASSADSFRINIQYF. In DNA form, the CDR3 reads TGTGCCAGCAGTGCCGATAGTTTCAGAATAAACATTCAGTACTTC.